This TCR beta chain was sequenced during a study of read filtering for tumor transcriptome and immune sequencing. To note about this clonotype: The conserved phenylalanine or tryptophan is not found at the CDR3 terminus, so this likely reflects a read error.

This CDR3 is built from 16 residues. Germline CDR1 reads SGDLS; CDR2 reads YYNGEE. This library used 300 to 500 ng RNA and molecular barcoded adaptors spanning alpha/delta and beta/gamma chains. TCRdb passed the reads through MiXCR, listing each CDR3 protein once. The sample yields about 24,000 distinct CDR3 sequences, 20% to 25% seen once. The J gene is TRBJ2-3, the V gene TRBV9, with TRBD2 matching 7 bases. This receptor was obtained from a donor at least 40 years old with multiple myeloma. Sequencing was performed on a population of CD138-negative cells sorted from bone marrow. The CDR3: CANSVAGAGAKDTQYL. CDR3 nucleotides: TGTGCCAACAGCGTAGCTGGGGCGGGAGCTAAAGATACGCAGTATTTA.